The clone carrying this TCR beta chain was detected many times. Its target is not known. It was RNA transcripts that yielded the amplified TCR beta CDR3 regions. HTBI primers were the set used in a first-round RT-PCR of the TCR CDR3. From the multiplex PCR reads, TCRdb called clonotypes with MiXCR, one entry per CDR3 protein. The sample lists approximately 330,000 distinct CDR3 sequences; around 13% were seen once. This CDR3 contains 13 residues. Trimming took off 3 bases at V and 7 bases at J, with 10 bases between the two ends. From germline, CDR1 is MNHNS and CDR2 SASEGT. This sample stems from a study of T cells in Graves' hyperthyroidism and ophthalmopathy. In the study overall: Upon initial diagnosis and before any treatment, peripheral blood was collected.

Patients showing uncontrolled infection, other autoimmune disease, pregnancy or lactation were ineligible. Diagnoses were made from clinical symptoms, serum measures (thyroxine and TRAb), thyroid ultrasound and orbital computed tomography. Findings and limits, study-wide: Also found in blood were most expanded thyroid clonotypes above 0.001.

Material for sequencing was blood. The sequence came from a woman in her forties with Graves' ophthalmopathy. The gene calls are TRBV6-1 and TRBJ1-5; D is possibly TRBD1 (6 bases). This chain's CDR3 is CASSDHREQPQHF. DNA of the CDR3: TGTGCCAGCAGTGACCACAGGGAACAGCCCCAGCATTTT.